A selection of T cell receptor beta chains follows, all from one sample in a study of low-dose radiotherapy and immunotherapy resistance in tumors. TCRdb re-derived calls from the reads in MiXCR, one entry per CDR3 protein. This table holds fewer than 95,000 distinct CDR3 sequences, 9.4% found once. The sequencing here drew on PBMCs, taken before treatment. Receptor source: a male donor with prostate cancer. Each CDR3 is given with its conserved first and last residue. A D gene is named only where the DNA matches it firmly. The size entry is marked missing in some rows and otherwise reads once, few, many or a size class.

v_gene	len	abundance	j_gene	d_gene	CDR3nt	CDR3aa
TRBV4-3	16	many	TRBJ1-2	.	TGCGCCAGCAGCCAAGATCGGCATCGCGGTGACTATGGCTACACCTTC	CASSQDRHRGDYGYTF
TRBV7-8	12	many	TRBJ2-1	.	TGTGCCAGCAGCTTAGTTTATGGTGAGCAGTTCTTC	CASSLVYGEQFF
TRBV12-3/TRBV12-4	13	few	TRBJ1-1	.	TGTGCCAGCAGCTTGGGACCCTACACTGAAGCTTTCTTT	CASSLGPYTEAFF
TRBV27	13	few	TRBJ1-1	.	TGTGCCAGCAGTCTAAGCAGACACACTGAAGCTTTCTTT	CASSLSRHTEAFF
TRBV25-1	15	many	TRBJ2-2	.	TGTGCCACCCAGGGTGGTCCAACCCACACCGGGGAGCTGTTTTTT	CATQGGPTHTGELFF
TRBV20-1	20	many	TRBJ2-2	TRBD2	TGCAGTGCCAGTTCCCCGAGGAGATCCGGGACTACCCGGAACACCGGGGAGCTGTTTTTT	CSASSPRRSGTTRNTGELFF
TRBV28	15	many	TRBJ1-2	TRBD1	TGTGCCAGCAGTTCCTTCGGACAGGGGGACTATGGCTACACCTTC	CASSSFGQGDYGYTF
TRBV5-6	14	many	TRBJ2-7	.	TGTGCCAGCAGCCGGCAGGACAGATCCTACGAGCAGTACTTC	CASSRQDRSYEQYF
TRBV29-1	15	many	TRBJ1-2	.	TGCAGCGTTGAACAAGGAACAGGCGTTAACTATGGCTACACCTTC	CSVEQGTGVNYGYTF
TRBV28	13	many	TRBJ1-6	.	TGTGCCAGCACTATACAGGCTAATTCACCCCTCCACTTT	CASTIQANSPLHF
TRBV6-1	14	many	TRBJ1-2	.	TGTGCCAGCAGGGGACATCGAGGGGACTATGGCTACACCTTC	CASRGHRGDYGYTF
TRBV29-1	12	many	TRBJ2-5	.	TGCAGCGTTGTGGTTGGTCAAGAGACCCAGTACTTC	CSVVVGQETQYF
TRBV3-1	14	many	TRBJ1-2	.	TGTGCCAGCAGCCGGAAGGGGGGGGACTATGGCTACACCTTC	CASSRKGGDYGYTF
TRBV3-1	14	many	TRBJ2-7	.	TGTGCCAGCAGCCAAGGTTCGGAAACCTACGAGCAGTACTTC	CASSQGSETYEQYF
TRBV7-9	17	many	TRBJ2-1	TRBD1	TGTGCCAGCAGCCCCCGGGACAGTCGTTTGATGGGTAATGAGCAGTTCTTC	CASSPRDSRLMGNEQFF
TRBV18	16	many	TRBJ2-3	TRBD1	TGTGCCAGCTCACCACCGGACAGGTCTAGCACAGATACGCAGTATTTT	CASSPPDRSSTDTQYF
TRBV5-5	18	many	TRBJ2-1	TRBD2	TGTGCCAGCAGCTTGCGTGAGCGGGAGGGCCAAGAGAACAATGAGCAGTTCTTC	CASSLREREGQENNEQFF
TRBV5-1	12	many	TRBJ1-3	.	TGCGCCAGCATGGGATCTGGAAACACCATATATTTT	CASMGSGNTIYF
TRBV5-4	15	many	TRBJ2-1	.	TGTGCCAGCAGCTTAGCGGGCCTTAGCTACAATGAGCAGTTCTTC	CASSLAGLSYNEQFF
TRBV5-6	15	many	TRBJ2-6	.	TGTGCCAGCAGCCCGCAGGGAGATGGGGCCAACGTCCTGACTTTC	CASSPQGDGANVLTF
TRBV4-3	14	many	TRBJ1-4	TRBD1	TGCGCCAGCAGCCAGGACAGGACGAATGAAAAACTGTTTTTT	CASSQDRTNEKLFF
TRBV7-9	14	many	TRBJ2-7	TRBD1	TGTGCCAGCAGTCCCCGGACAGGGAACAGAGAGCAGTACTTC	CASSPRTGNREQYF
TRBV28	14	many	TRBJ1-3	.	TGTGCCAGCAGCGATGGTTCTACTGGAAACACCATATATTTT	CASSDGSTGNTIYF
TRBV5-5	14	many	TRBJ1-1	.	TGTGCCAGCAGCCTCACAGGGAGGAACACTGAAGCTTTCTTT	CASSLTGRNTEAFF
TRBV9	14	many	TRBJ1-1	TRBD1	TGTGCCAGCAGCGTAGGGGAGACACAGGGGGAAGCTTTCTTT	CASSVGETQGEAFF
TRBV20-1	13	many	TRBJ2-4	.	TGCAGTGCTAGGGTCGAGCTCAAAAACATTCAGTACTTC	CSARVELKNIQYF
TRBV28	13	.	TRBJ1-2	.	TGTGCCAGCAGTTTATATTCCGAGTATGGCTACACCTTC	CASSLYSEYGYTF
TRBV10-3	14	many	TRBJ1-6	TRBD1	TGTGCCATCAGCACAGGGGCCCCTAATTCACCCCTCCACTTT	CAISTGAPNSPLHF
TRBV6-1	14	many	TRBJ2-7	TRBD1	TGTGCCAGCAGGGGGACAGGCAATACCCCCGAGCAGTACTTC	CASRGTGNTPEQYF
TRBV20-1	16	many	TRBJ2-4	TRBD1	TGCAGTGCTAGAGCCGGGACAGGGGGCTTCGGAAACATTCAGTACTTC	CSARAGTGGFGNIQYF
TRBV7-8	14	many	TRBJ2-7	.	TGTGCCAGCAGCTTAGCCGATCATTCCTACGAGCAGTACTTC	CASSLADHSYEQYF
TRBV7-2	14	many	TRBJ2-6	TRBD1	TGTGCCAGCAGCTCGGGACAGGGAGCCAACGTCCTGACTTTC	CASSSGQGANVLTF
TRBV12-3/TRBV12-4	13	many	TRBJ1-2	.	TGTGCCAGCAGTTTACGGGGGAGAGATGGCTACACCTTC	CASSLRGRDGYTF
TRBV15	15	many	TRBJ1-1	.	TGTGCCACCAGCAGAGAGGCGAGAGCAGGCACTGAAGCTTTCTTT	CATSREARAGTEAFF
TRBV5-1	14	many	TRBJ2-1	.	TGCGCCAGCAGCTTCTACGGGAGTGGCGATGAGCAGTTCTTC	CASSFYGSGDEQFF
TRBV5-6	13	many	TRBJ1-1	.	TGTGCCAGCAGCCCGGCGGCGAACACTGAAGCTTTCTTT	CASSPAANTEAFF
TRBV28	14	many	TRBJ1-1	.	TGTGCCAGCAGTTTCATCCAGGCTCGTACTGAAGCTTTCTTT	CASSFIQARTEAFF